This T cell receptor (beta chain) was profiled in a study of T-cell memory formation after mild COVID-19. Points from the study as a whole: The finding that pre-infection memory included some responding clones suggested that cross-reactive memory joined. CD4+ bias marked clones expanding day 15 to 37, unlike balanced contracting clones.

CDR3 length: 15 amino acids. The germline V gene encodes CDR1 SGHTA and CDR2 FQGTGA. Trimming removed 5 bases from V and 5 bases from J; junction bases left unmatched: 7. Concerning this clonotype itself: Its antigen is unknown.

TCRalpha and TCRbeta libraries used 5'RACE with constant-segment primers and UMIs. Via MiXCR, TCRdb re-called the 5' RACE reads, giving one row per CDR3 protein. The sample records approximately 300,000 distinct CDR3 sequences, roughly 15% being singletons. The clonotype comes from a man between 18 and 29 years old who had mild COVID-19 (a few samples of this study predate the infection). Cell type and time point are not known. This chain connects TRBV7-3 to TRBJ2-2; 8 positions agree with TRBD1. The sequencing input was PBMCs or a T cell subset sorted from them (not recorded which). DNA for the CDR3: TGTGCCAGCAGCCCACCAGGGGGCGTGACCGGGGAGCTGTTTTTT. Protein sequence: CASSPPGGVTGELFF. Drawing the rest from reference TRBV7-3 and TRBJ2-2, the complete variable domain is GAGVSQTPSNKVTEKGKYVELRCDPISGHTALYWYRQSLGQGPEFLIYFQGTGAADDSGLPNDRFFAVRPEGSVSTLKIQRTERGDSAVYLCASSPPGGVTGELFFGEGSRLTVL.